The 2 T cell receptor beta chains presented below share a single source sample, sequenced in a study of Graves' ophthalmopathy and Graves' hyperthyroidism. The authors amplified TCR beta CDR3 regions, and they did so from RNA transcripts for repertoire sequencing. HTBI primers were employed in first-round RT-PCR, then a second-round multiplex PCR followed. MiXCR, applied by TCRdb to the multiplex PCR reads, yields one record per CDR3 protein. The data contain around 1.1 million distinct CDR3 sequences, 35% to 40% of them singletons. The sample consisted of peripheral blood or thyroid tissue (not recorded which). These TCRs come from an adult man with Graves' hyperthyroidism.

This clonotype was observed many times. The V gene is TRBV11-2, the J gene TRBJ2-3, with D unclear. This CDR3 spans 11 amino acids. CDR1 SGHAT and CDR2 FQNNGV come from the germline V gene. Deletions cut 5 bases from V and 2 bases from J, with 2 bases between. The CDR3 here is CASSLTDTQYF. The CDR3 coding sequence is TGTGCCAGCAGCCTCACAGATACGCAGTATTTT. Looking up the rest from reference TRBV11-2 and TRBJ2-3 gives the full variable domain: EAGVAQSPRYKIIEKRQSVAFWCNPISGHATLYWYQQILGQGPKLLIQFQNNGVVDDSQLPKDRFSAERLKGVDSTLKIQPAKLEDSAVYLCASSLTDTQYFGPGTRLTVL.

This clonotype was detected a few times. The rearrangement joins TRBV7-9 to TRBJ2-7, with 7 bases lining up with TRBD1. CDR3 length: 15 amino acids. Trimming cost V 4 bases and J 2 bases; bases outside gene matches: 8. Germline V lookup: CDR1 SEHNR, CDR2 FQNEAQ (reference sequence). The CDR3 nucleotides read TGTGCCAGCAGCTACTCAGGACAGGTTGCCTACGAGCAGTACTTC. Residues: CASSYSGQVAYEQYF.